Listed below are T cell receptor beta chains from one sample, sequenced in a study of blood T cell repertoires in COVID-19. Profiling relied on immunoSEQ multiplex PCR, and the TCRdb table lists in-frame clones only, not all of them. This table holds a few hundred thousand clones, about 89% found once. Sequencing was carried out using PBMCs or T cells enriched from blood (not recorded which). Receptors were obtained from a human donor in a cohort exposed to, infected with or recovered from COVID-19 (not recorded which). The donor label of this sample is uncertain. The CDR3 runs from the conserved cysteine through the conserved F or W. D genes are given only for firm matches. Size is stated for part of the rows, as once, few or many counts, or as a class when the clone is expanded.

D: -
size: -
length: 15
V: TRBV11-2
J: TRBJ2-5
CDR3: CASSLDLQIQETQYF
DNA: TGTGCCAGCAGCTTAGATTTGCAGATACAAGAGACCCAGTACTTC

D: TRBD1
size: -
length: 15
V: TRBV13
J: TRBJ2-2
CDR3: CASSSWTGGERELFF
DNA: TGTGCCAGCAGCTCCTGGACAGGGGGCGAGCGGGAGCTGTTTTTT

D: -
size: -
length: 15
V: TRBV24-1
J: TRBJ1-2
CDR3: CATSGLEGPIYGYTF
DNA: TGTGCCACCAGTGGGCTCGAGGGTCCCATCTATGGCTACACCTTC

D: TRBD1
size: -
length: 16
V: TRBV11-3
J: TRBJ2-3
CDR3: CASSSRTGGFTDTQYF
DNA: TGTGCCAGCAGCTCGAGGACAGGGGGTTTCACAGATACGCAGTATTTT

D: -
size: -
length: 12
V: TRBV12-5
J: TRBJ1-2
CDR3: CASDGQSYGYTF
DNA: TGTGCTAGTGACGGACAGTCCTATGGCTACACCTTC

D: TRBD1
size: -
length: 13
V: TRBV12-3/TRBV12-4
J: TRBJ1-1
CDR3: CASSPGQGHEAFF
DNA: TGTGCCAGCAGCCCAGGACAGGGCCATGAAGCTTTCTTT

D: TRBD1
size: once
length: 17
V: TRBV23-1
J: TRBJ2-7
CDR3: CASIRDREKRGIYEQYF
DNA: TGCGCCAGCATCCGGGACAGGGAAAAACGTGGCATATACGAGCAGTACTTC

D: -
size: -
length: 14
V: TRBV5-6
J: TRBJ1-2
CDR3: CASSLDDINYGYTF
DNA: TGTGCCAGCAGCTTGGACGACATTAACTATGGCTACACCTTC

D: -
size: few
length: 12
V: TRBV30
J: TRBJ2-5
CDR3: CAWSGGFETQYF
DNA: TGTGCCTGGAGTGGGGGCTTTGAGACCCAGTACTTC

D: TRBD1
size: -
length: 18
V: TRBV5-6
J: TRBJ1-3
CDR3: CASSWVVPGTDSGNTIYF
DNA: TGTGCCAGCAGCTGGGTTGTACCCGGGACAGACTCTGGAAACACCATATATTTT

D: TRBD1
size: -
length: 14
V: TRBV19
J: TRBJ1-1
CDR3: CASSQTGTNTEAFF
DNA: TGTGCCAGTAGCCAGACAGGGACGAACACTGAAGCTTTCTTT

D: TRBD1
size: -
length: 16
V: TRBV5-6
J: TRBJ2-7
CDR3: CASFLLRGRAIYEQYF
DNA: TGTGCCAGTTTCCTACTCAGGGGGCGCGCGATCTACGAGCAGTACTTC

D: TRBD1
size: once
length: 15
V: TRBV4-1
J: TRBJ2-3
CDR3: CASSLRQGLADTQYF
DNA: TGCGCCAGCAGCCTCCGACAGGGCCTCGCAGATACGCAGTATTTT

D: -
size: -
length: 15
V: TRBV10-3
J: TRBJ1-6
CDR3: CAISADSSYNSPLHF
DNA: TGTGCCATCAGCGCGGACAGCTCCTATAATTCACCCCTCCACTTT

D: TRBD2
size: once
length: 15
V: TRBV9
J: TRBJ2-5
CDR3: CASSLGTSGQETQYF
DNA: TGTGCCAGCAGCTTAGGGACTAGCGGACAAGAGACCCAGTACTTC

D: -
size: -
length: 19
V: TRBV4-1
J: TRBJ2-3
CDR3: CASSQLVKGGDWGTDTQYF
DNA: TGCGCCAGCAGCCAACTCGTCAAAGGGGGGGATTGGGGCACAGATACGCAGTATTTT

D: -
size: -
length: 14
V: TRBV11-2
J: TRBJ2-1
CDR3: CASSLGTGYNEQFF
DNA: TGTGCCAGCAGCTTAGGGACTGGTTACAATGAGCAGTTCTTC